This TCR beta chain was obtained from a study of blood T cells in healthy people across ages. This clonotype was counted only a few times. A second PCR of roughly 7 to 11 cycles used a sample-barcoded 5' primer and a J-beta primer mix. TCRdb called the 5' RACE reads again in MiXCR, with one record for every CDR3 protein. The table lists about 1.1 million distinct CDR3 sequences, 35% to 45% of them singletons. The receptor was isolated from a man between 18 and 35 years old in good health. The sequenced sample consisted of blood.

The CDR3 is CASSSRGANQPQHF. CDR3 DNA: TGTGCCAGCAGTTCCCGGGGGGCCAATCAGCCCCAGCATTTT. The genes are TRBV6-5 and TRBJ1-5, with D possibly TRBD1 on 6 matching bases. CDR1 and CDR2 from the germline V gene are MNHEY and SVGAGI. The CDR3 is made up of 14 amino acids. The V end was cut by 4 bases, the J end by 3 bases, with 10 bases between.